A single T cell receptor (beta chain) is shown here with its context. Its antigen is as yet unknown. The entry originates in a study of cytomegalovirus exposure and HLA in healthy donors. PCR amplification relied on 60 Vbeta primers (plus 13 Jbeta primers). The protocol was immunoSEQ multiplex PCR, while the TCRdb copy is restricted to in-frame clones and leaves out a portion. The sample shows around 88,000 clones, around 72% of them seen only once. Points from the study as a whole: A later analysis found TCR association rates differed by HLA locus, highest for DRB1 and lowest for HLA-C.

Sequencing was done on a sample of PBMCs. The sequence was collected from a male donor in good health and CMV-seronegative.

CDR3 sequence (DNA): TGCGCCAGCAGCCTCGACAGAGCCGGGGGTGCCCATTACGAGCAGTACTTC. Translated: CASSLDRAGGAHYEQYF. J is TRBJ2-7 and V is TRBV4-3; possible D gene TRBD2, 6 bases. CDR3 size: 17 residues. V was shortened by 4 bases and J by 4 bases, with 23 bases between the two germline ends. Per the germline V gene, CDR1 is LGHNA and CDR2 is YSLEER.